This TCR beta chain was documented in a study of cytomegalovirus exposure and HLA in healthy donors. The germline CDR1 and CDR2 sequences are MDHEN and SYDVKM. The V gene lost 6 bases and the J gene lost 3 bases, with 11 bases spanning the gap. The CDR3 is 13 amino acids. PCR primers comprised 60 Vbeta and 13 Jbeta primers. The protocol was immunoSEQ multiplex PCR, while the TCRdb copy is restricted to in-frame clones and leaves out a portion. The sample holds roughly 170,000 clones; about 80% are singletons and the top ten take under 1.5%. Study-level points and caveats: The study designated roughly 160 TCR beta chains cytomegalovirus-associated. Association with HLA alleles at 0.05 false discovery rate was found for 15,000 to 20,000 TCR beta sequences in a later analysis. A previous analysis found most TCR beta V segments productive roughly 87% or roughly 30% of the time.

This clone was detected only once. What it binds is unknown. Sequences were obtained from PBMCs. The chain has TRBV28 and TRBJ1-2; unclear D gene. The TCR sequence derives from a man aged 30 to 39 in good health and CMV-seronegative. The chain's CDR3 is CASRRAQDYGYTF. As DNA, the CDR3 is TGTGCCAGCAGGCGGGCGCAAGACTATGGCTACACCTTC.